This is a list of T cell receptor beta chains from one sample in a study of blood T cell repertoires in COVID-19. Here immunoSEQ multiplex PCR was the method, and the copy in TCRdb shows in-frame clones only, minus some. In the table there are about 190,000 clones, around 91% of which are singletons. Sequenced material: peripheral blood. The receptors shown here come from a man aged 45 to 65 with acute or convalescent COVID-19. CDR3s include the opening cysteine and the closing phenylalanine or tryptophan. D genes are given only for firm matches. Not all rows give a size; the values are once, few, many and, for expanded clones, a class.

V gene	J gene	CDR3 length	D gene	clone size	CDR3 DNA	CDR3 protein
TRBV15	TRBJ2-2	14	.	.	TGTGCCACCAGCACGGGAGCGAACACCGGGGAGCTGTTTTTT	CATSTGANTGELFF
TRBV30	TRBJ2-3	16	.	once	TGTGCCTGGGCTCCCGGGACTGGAACTAGCACAGATACGCAGTATTTT	CAWAPGTGTSTDTQYF
TRBV6-5	TRBJ2-6	16	.	.	TGTGCCAGCAGTTACTCGGCAGGGGCCGGGGCCAACGTCCTGACTTTC	CASSYSAGAGANVLTF
TRBV19	TRBJ2-2	13	.	.	TGTGCCAGTAGTGGGCAGGGTGCCGGGGAGCTGTTTTTT	CASSGQGAGELFF
TRBV27	TRBJ2-7	16	.	once	TGTGCCAGCAGCCAGGCGTATACCTCGAATTCCTACGAGCAGTACTTC	CASSQAYTSNSYEQYF
TRBV11-2	TRBJ1-4	13	.	once	TGTGCCAGCAGCTTAGATGCGATGGAAAAACTGTTTTTT	CASSLDAMEKLFF
TRBV6-5	TRBJ1-2	12	.	few	TGTGCCAGCAGCCAGGGAAACTATGGCTACACCTTC	CASSQGNYGYTF
TRBV27	TRBJ2-7	15	TRBD1	.	TGTGCCAGCAGTTTAAGAGGGGACAGGGGCTACGAGCAGTACTTC	CASSLRGDRGYEQYF
TRBV7-3	TRBJ2-3	14	.	once	TGTGCCAGCAGCCAAGGCCGGGAGACAGATACGCAGTATTTT	CASSQGRETDTQYF
TRBV6-1	TRBJ2-1	17	TRBD2	.	TGTGCCAGCAGTGAGAGGACTAGCGGAGGGGGATCCAATGAGCAGTTCTTC	CASSERTSGGGSNEQFF
TRBV27	TRBJ2-2	17	TRBD2	.	TGTGCCAGCAGTTTCGGGACTAGCGGGAGGGCCCCCGGGGAGCTGTTTTTT	CASSFGTSGRAPGELFF
TRBV6-5	TRBJ1-2	14	TRBD1	.	TGTGCCAGCAGAACAACGGGACAGAGCTATGGCTACACCTTC	CASRTTGQSYGYTF
TRBV27	TRBJ2-7	15	TRBD2	.	TGTGCCAGCAGTTTAAGGCGGGAGACCCCCTACGAGCAGTACTTC	CASSLRRETPYEQYF
TRBV7-2	TRBJ1-1	12	.	.	TGTGCCAGCAGCTTAGGGACAGAAAAAGCTTTCTTT	CASSLGTEKAFF
TRBV11-3	TRBJ2-3	13	.	.	TGTGCCAGCAGCCAGGAGGTCCTAGATACGCAGTATTTT	CASSQEVLDTQYF
TRBV27	TRBJ2-7	13	TRBD1	once	TGTGCCAGCAGTCCCCAGGGGGCGAATGAGCAGTACTTC	CASSPQGANEQYF
TRBV29-1	TRBJ2-2	11	TRBD1	.	TGCAGCGCTAGGGGGCCCCGGGAGCTGTTTTTT	CSARGPRELFF
TRBV11-3	TRBJ2-1	15	TRBD2	.	TGTGCCAGCAGCTCCAGCGGGAGCTCCTACAATGAGCAGTTCTTC	CASSSSGSSYNEQFF
TRBV5-1	TRBJ2-1	14	.	.	TGCGCCAGCGGGTCGGACATGGAGTACAATGAGCAGTTCTTC	CASGSDMEYNEQFF
TRBV7-3	TRBJ1-1	13	.	.	TGTGCCAGCAGCCCCGCGCGGCACAACGAAGCTTTCTTT	CASSPARHNEAFF
TRBV21-1	TRBJ1-5	13	.	.	TGTGCCAGCAGCAAAGTTCCCGGGCAGCCCCAGCATTTT	CASSKVPGQPQHF
TRBV10-3	TRBJ2-1	15	TRBD2	.	TGTGCCATCAGCGTGGGGACTAGCGGGGAAAATGAGCAGTTCTTC	CAISVGTSGENEQFF
TRBV20-1	TRBJ2-7	11	.	.	TGCAGTGCTAGAGCATCGGTCGAGCAGTACTTC	CSARASVEQYF
TRBV28	TRBJ1-5	13	.	once	TGTGCCAGCAGGTACAGGGTAGGCCAGCCCCAGCATTTT	CASRYRVGQPQHF
TRBV19	TRBJ1-4	14	.	.	TGTGCAACGCGTGGGGGGTTAGGAGTCGAAAAACTGTTTTTT	CATRGGLGVEKLFF
TRBV19	TRBJ1-1	15	.	.	TGTGCCAGTAGTATAGGCGACAGAGAGAACACTGAAGCTTTCTTT	CASSIGDRENTEAFF
TRBV3-1/TRBV3-2	TRBJ2-3	12	TRBD2	.	TGTGCCAGCAGCCAGTCTAGCGGCACGCAGTATTTT	CASSQSSGTQYF
TRBV6-5	TRBJ1-4	13	.	few	TGTGCCATCCAGCGGGGGGCAGATGAAAAACTGTTTTTT	CAIQRGADEKLFF